This TCR beta chain was retrieved from a study of blood T cell repertoires in COVID-19. Study context: The United States, Italy and Spain supplied acute and convalescent COVID-19 samples. Sources were T cells, B-cell-depleted T cells, or PBMCs; the material itself was cDNA or gDNA.

This CDR3 is built from 14 residues. The V gene lost 6 bases and the J gene lost 5 bases, with 19 bases spanning the gap. The V gene's germline CDR1 is SQVTM and CDR2 ANQGSEA. Seattle researchers signed up patients amid active infection and tracked them longitudinally. Generated by immunoSEQ multiplex PCR, the TCRdb table keeps only in-frame clones and is missing some. Of about 200,000 clones in the sample, roughly 84% were seen once. The sample consisted of peripheral blood. The rearrangement links TRBV29-1 to TRBJ1-1; D perhaps matches TRBD1 (5 bases). The sequence was obtained from a man aged 50 or older with COVID-19, enrolled during active disease. The CDR3 loop reads CSVSWMGPGTEAFF. CDR3 nucleotide sequence: TGCAGCGTCTCCTGGATGGGTCCAGGGACTGAAGCTTTCTTT.